Listed below are T cell receptor beta chains from one sample, sequenced in a study of control samples from healthy donors and cancer patients. Data came from immunoSEQ multiplex PCR; TCRdb stores just in-frame clones and leaves some out. This table holds about 190,000 clones, about 90% found once. What was sequenced was blood. The receptor source for this set is a young man in good health. CDR3s include the opening cysteine and the closing phenylalanine or tryptophan. A D gene is named only where the DNA matches it firmly. The size field is filled for only some rows; it gives once, few, many or a size class.

>NA|TRBD1|TRBV14|TRBJ2-5
CASSQSHGTGETQYF
TGTGCCAGCAGCCAAAGTCACGGGACAGGGGAGACCCAGTACTTC
>NA|NA|TRBV6-5|TRBJ1-1
CASSYSGGEAFF
TGTGCCAGCAGTTACTCCGGGGGAGAAGCTTTCTTT
>many|NA|TRBV3-1/TRBV3-2|TRBJ1-2
CASSQDPNYGYTF
TGTGCCAGCAGCCAAGATCCCAACTATGGCTACACCTTC
>NA|NA|TRBV10-1|TRBJ1-2
CASSDRAGPALDYGYTF
TGCGCCAGCAGTGACAGGGCCGGGCCCGCCTTAGACTATGGCTACACCTTC
>NA|TRBD1|TRBV7-6|TRBJ2-7
CASSPVGQGVGGEQYF
TGTGCCAGCAGCCCAGTCGGACAGGGTGTGGGAGGCGAGCAGTACTTC
>NA|TRBD2|TRBV28|TRBJ2-2
CASSLFSSGNGELFF
TGTGCCAGCAGTTTATTTTCTAGCGGTAACGGGGAGCTGTTTTTT
>NA|NA|TRBV6-2/TRBV6-3|TRBJ1-2
CASSYPSPDIPAIPEIYGYTF
TGTGCCAGCAGTTACCCCTCACCTGACATTCCGGCCATCCCCGAAATCTATGGCTACACCTTC
>NA|NA|TRBV29-1|TRBJ2-7
CSAVSLWGSNEQYF
TGCAGCGCTGTCTCTTTATGGGGGTCTAACGAGCAGTACTTC
>NA|NA|TRBV11-2|TRBJ2-2
CASNSGPTGELFF
TGTGCCAGCAACAGCGGGCCCACCGGGGAGCTGTTTTTT
>NA|NA|TRBV18|TRBJ1-1
CASSWGGNTEAFF
TGTGCCAGCTCATGGGGGGGGAACACTGAAGCTTTCTTT
>NA|NA|TRBV5-6|TRBJ1-5
CASSRAGALSNQPQHF
TGTGCCAGCAGCAGAGCGGGGGCACTGAGCAATCAGCCCCAGCATTTT
>NA|NA|TRBV7-2|TRBJ2-2
CASSQISSRGGGELFF
TGTGCCAGCAGTCAAATAAGTTCCAGGGGCGGCGGGGAGCTGTTTTTT
>NA|NA|TRBV7-9|TRBJ2-5
CASSLPVGQETQYF
TGTGCCAGCAGCTTACCGGTGGGCCAAGAGACCCAGTACTTC